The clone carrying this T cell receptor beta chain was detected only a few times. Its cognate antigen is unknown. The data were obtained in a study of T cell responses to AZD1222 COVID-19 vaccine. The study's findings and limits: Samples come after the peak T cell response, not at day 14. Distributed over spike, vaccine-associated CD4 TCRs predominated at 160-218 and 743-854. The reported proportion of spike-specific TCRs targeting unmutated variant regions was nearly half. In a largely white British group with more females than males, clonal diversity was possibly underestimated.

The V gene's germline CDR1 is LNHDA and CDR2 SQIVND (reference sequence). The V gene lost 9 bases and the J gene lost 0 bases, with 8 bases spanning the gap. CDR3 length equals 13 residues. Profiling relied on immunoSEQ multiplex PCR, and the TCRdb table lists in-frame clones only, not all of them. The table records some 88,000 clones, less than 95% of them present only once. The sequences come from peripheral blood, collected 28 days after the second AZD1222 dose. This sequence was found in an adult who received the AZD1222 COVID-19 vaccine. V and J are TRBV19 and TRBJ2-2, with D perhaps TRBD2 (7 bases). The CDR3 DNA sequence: TGTGCCAGCGGGGGGCCGAACACCGGGGAGCTGTTTTTT. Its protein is CASGGPNTGELFF.